The clone carrying this T cell receptor beta chain was seen a handful of times. In the original analysis: Reference gene primer amplification gave nucleated cell count estimates. This table comes from immunoSEQ multiplex PCR, and its TCRdb copy is limited to in-frame clones, with some not included. The V and J calls and clone size were taken over from that table, and D and trimming were inferred from the DNA. This table holds around 150,000 clones, about 85% found once. This sample stems from a study of blood T cell repertoires in COVID-19. Study as a whole: The origin of the acute and convalescent COVID-19 samples was the United States, Italy and Spain. PBMCs, B-cell-depleted T cells, or T cells were the source of the cDNA or gDNA that made up the material.

The V segment lost 7 bases and the J segment 3 bases; nucleotides outside the gene matches: 3. Germline V gene data show CDR1 as MNHEY and CDR2 as SMNVEV (reference sequence). The CDR3 totals 13 residues. The genes are TRBV27 and TRBJ2-4; 7 bases agree with TRBD1. Sequences were obtained from peripheral blood. The TCR comes from a man aged 40-55 years with acute or convalescent COVID-19. The CDR3: CASMGQLKNIQYF. CDR3 nucleotides: TGTGCCAGCATGGGACAGCTCAAAAACATTCAGTACTTC.